A selection of T cell receptor delta chains follows, all from one sample in a study of Vδ1+ human thymocytes. TCRdb reapplied CATT to the multiplex PCR reads. The sample yields 80,000 or so delta-chain clones, more than 30% seen once. Sequences were obtained from Vdelta1+ gamma-delta thymocytes from the thymus. Source of these receptors: a boy less than two years old who had congenital heart surgery. Both conserved end residues are part of each CDR3. A D gene is named only where the DNA matches it firmly. Not all rows give a size; the values are once, few, many and, for expanded clones, a class.

clone_size d_call j_call v_call cdr3_nt cdr3_aa
- TRDD3 TRDJ1 TRDV1 TGTGCTCTTGGGGAGCCATTCACGCTACTGGGGGCCCTCCCTAACACCGATAAACTCATCTTT CALGEPFTLLGALPNTDKLIF
few - TRDJ1 TRDV1 TGTGCTCTTGGGGAACTAAAATGGTCCTCGACGGCCGATAAACTCATCTTT CALGELKWSSTADKLIF
- TRDD3 TRDJ1 TRDV1 TGTGCTCTTGGGGAACTCGCTTCTGGGGGACCAAACTACACCGATAAACTCATCTTT CALGELASGGPNYTDKLIF
- TRDD3 TRDJ1 TRDV2 TGTGCCTGTGACTTACTGGGGGGTATGTACACCGATAAACTCATCTTT CACDLLGGMYTDKLIF
- - TRDJ1 TRDV1 TGTGCTCTTGGCACAAAGCGCCCACCGGTACTGCTAGAGCGCGATAAACTCATCTTT CALGTKRPPVLLERDKLIF
- TRDD3 TRDJ1 TRDV1 TGTGCTCTTGGGGAACTAGTTTCCTACCCCCATGGTGGGGGATACGCGATCGATAAACTCATCTTT CALGELVSYPHGGGYAIDKLIF
once TRDD3 TRDJ1 TRDV1 TGTGCTCTTGGGAAACTAAAGGGGCCTGTACTGGGGGACAGGTACACCGATAAACTCATCTTT CALGKLKGPVLGDRYTDKLIF
- TRDD3 TRDJ1 TRDV1 TGTGCTCTTGGGGAATCTCCTACCGAACTGGGGGATAGAGGGACCGATAAACTCATCTTT CALGESPTELGDRGTDKLIF
- TRDD3 TRDJ1 TRDV1 TGTGCTCTTGGGAAGGGGGATAGTGGTGGGGGGACGTGCACCGATAAACTCATCTTT CALGKGDSGGGTCTDKLIF
few TRDD3 TRDJ1 TRDV1 TGTGCTCTTGGGGAACGGCCCCTACGTACTGGGGGATACGGGACCGATAAACTCATCTTT CALGERPLRTGGYGTDKLIF
- TRDD3 TRDJ1 TRDV1 TGTGCTCTTGGGGAACTTTCCTACCTGGGGGATACCCCGTACACCGATAAACTCATCTTT CALGELSYLGDTPYTDKLIF
few TRDD3 TRDJ1 TRDV1 TGTGCTCTTGGGAACTCCTTGGGGGAGGATAAACCCACTTACACCGATAAACTCATCTTT CALGNSLGEDKPTYTDKLIF
- TRDD3 TRDJ1 TRDV1 TGTGCTCTTGGGGAACTGACAGAGCACTGGGGGGACTACCGGGGTACCAACGATAAACTCATCTTT CALGELTEHWGDYRGTNDKLIF
- TRDD3 TRDJ1 TRDV1 TGTGCTCTTGGGGAACCCCTTCCGCTCTTAACTGGGGGAGGGTACACCGATAAACTCATCTTT CALGEPLPLLTGGGYTDKLIF
- - TRDJ1 TRDV1 TGTGCTCTTGGGGACCCAGTTCCCGTACTGGGACTCATCTTT CALGDPVPVLGLIF
- - TRDJ1 TRDV1 TGTGCTCTTGGGGAACTAGCTTTTCACTTAGGTGACTGGTGGATACCGTACACCGATAAACTCATCTTT CALGELAFHLGDWWIPYTDKLIF
- - TRDJ1 TRDV1 TGTGCTCTTGGGGAACCCCCACTGACCAATTTGGGGGGAACCGATAAACTCATCTTT CALGEPPLTNLGGTDKLIF
- TRDD3 TRDJ3 TRDV2 TGTGCCTGTGACAATAATTGTACTGGGGGATACCTCACCTGGGACACCCGACAGATGTTTTTC CACDNNCTGGYLTWDTRQMFF
- TRDD3 TRDJ1 TRDV1 TGTGCTCTTGGGGAACCCGTCCCCCCCTACTGGGGGATGGACACCGATAAACTCATCTTT CALGEPVPPYWGMDTDKLIF
- TRDD3 TRDJ1 TRDV1 TGTGCTCTTGGGTTTCCCTTTCTTAACGTATCCCCTTTTTTGGGGGACCCGTACACCGATAAACTCATCTTT CALGFPFLNVSPFLGDPYTDKLIF
few TRDD3 TRDJ1 TRDV1 TGTGCTCTTGGGGAACTTAGAGATCTATCCGAGATAGTGGGATACGGCCCCAGTTGGAAGTACACCGATAAACTCATCTTT CALGELRDLSEIVGYGPSWKYTDKLIF
few TRDD3 TRDJ1 TRDV1 TGTGCTCTTGGGATTCCCGTCCGTGGGGGTCTAGGGGATAGGAGACCCACGTACACCGATAAACTCATCTTT CALGIPVRGGLGDRRPTYTDKLIF
- - TRDJ1 TRDV1 TGTGCTCTTGGGGAACTCGGGGAGTGGTACACCGATAAACTCATCTTT CALGELGEWYTDKLIF
- TRDD3 TRDJ1 TRDV1 TGTGCTCTTGGGAAAATTCCTCTTCCTTCTACGGTACTGGGGGATATAGGCGATAAACTCATCTTT CALGKIPLPSTVLGDIGDKLIF
- TRDD3 TRDJ1 TRDV1 TGTGCTCTTGGGGAACTTGCTCCACTGGGGAGCGATAAACTCATCTTT CALGELAPLGSDKLIF
- TRDD3 TRDJ1 TRDV1 TGTGCTCTTGGGGAACTCGCCCCATCCCGCGCATCTTGGACTGGGGGAGTGTACACCGATAAACTCATCTTT CALGELAPSRASWTGGVYTDKLIF
few - TRDJ1 TRDV1 TGTGCTCTTGGGGAGCAATCTCGCGTAGGCACCGATAAACTCATCTTT CALGEQSRVGTDKLIF
- TRDD2 TRDJ1 TRDV1 TGTGCTCTTGGGGACCTTTTTCCTACAGGGGGTTCTCCTTACACCGATAAACTCATCTTT CALGDLFPTGGSPYTDKLIF
few TRDD3 TRDJ1 TRDV1 TGTGCTCTTGGGGACCAGTTCTTACTGGGGCGCCCGTACACCGATAAACTCATCTTT CALGDQFLLGRPYTDKLIF
- - TRDJ1 TRDV1 TGTGCTCTTGGGGAATTTCGGCCCGGGGGCCCCGGGTCGGGAGATAAACTCATCTTT CALGEFRPGGPGSGDKLIF